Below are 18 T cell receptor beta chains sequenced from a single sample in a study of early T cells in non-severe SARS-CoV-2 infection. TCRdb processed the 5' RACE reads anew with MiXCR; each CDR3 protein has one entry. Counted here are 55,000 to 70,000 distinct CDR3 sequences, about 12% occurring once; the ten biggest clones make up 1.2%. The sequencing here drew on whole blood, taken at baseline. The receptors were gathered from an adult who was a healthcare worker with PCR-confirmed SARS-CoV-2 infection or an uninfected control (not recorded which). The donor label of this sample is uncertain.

CDR3: CASRGGGPEETQYF. In nucleotides, the CDR3 is TGTGCCAGCAGGGGAGGGGGGCCAGAAGAGACCCAGTACTTC. The chain couples TRBV2 to TRBJ2-5, with a weak D call TRBD2 (7 bases). V was cut by 6 bases and J by 3 bases, with 14 bases left in between. The CDR3 contains 14 residues. In germline, CDR1 is SNHLY, CDR2 FYNNEI.

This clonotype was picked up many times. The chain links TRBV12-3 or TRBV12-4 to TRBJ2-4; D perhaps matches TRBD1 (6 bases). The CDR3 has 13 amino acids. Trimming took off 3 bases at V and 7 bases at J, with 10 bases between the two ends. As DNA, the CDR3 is TGTGCCAGCAGTTTTGGGACATGGAACATTCAGTACTTC. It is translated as CASSFGTWNIQYF.

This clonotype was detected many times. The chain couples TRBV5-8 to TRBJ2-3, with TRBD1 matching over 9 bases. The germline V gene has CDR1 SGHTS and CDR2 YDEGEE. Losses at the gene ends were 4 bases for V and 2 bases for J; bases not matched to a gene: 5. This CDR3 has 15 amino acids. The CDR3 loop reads CASSRDRVITDTQYF. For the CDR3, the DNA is TGTGCCAGCAGCAGGGACAGGGTCATCACAGATACGCAGTATTTT.

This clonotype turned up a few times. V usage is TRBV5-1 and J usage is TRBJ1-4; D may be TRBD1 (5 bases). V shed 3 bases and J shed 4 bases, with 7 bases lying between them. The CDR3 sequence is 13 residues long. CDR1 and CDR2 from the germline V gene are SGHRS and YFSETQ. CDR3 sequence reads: CASSWDVNEKLFF. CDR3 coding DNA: TGCGCCAGCAGCTGGGACGTTAATGAAAAACTGTTTTTT.

The CDR3 sequence: CASSLAGQGTYGYTF. The CDR3 region has the DNA TGTGCCAGCAGCTTAGCGGGACAGGGAACCTATGGCTACACCTTC. The chain joins TRBV13 to TRBJ1-2; 9 bases align to TRBD1. The trim removed 1 base at V and 4 bases at J, leaving 4 bases unmatched. The CDR3 runs 15 residues. The germline V gene encodes CDR1 PRHDT and CDR2 FYEKMQ (reference sequence).

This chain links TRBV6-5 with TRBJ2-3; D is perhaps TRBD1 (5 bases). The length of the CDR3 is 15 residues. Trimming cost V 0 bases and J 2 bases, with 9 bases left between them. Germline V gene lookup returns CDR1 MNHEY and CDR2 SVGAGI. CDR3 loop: CASSYSPGITDTQYF. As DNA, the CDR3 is TGTGCCAGCAGTTACTCCCCAGGGATCACAGATACGCAGTATTTT.

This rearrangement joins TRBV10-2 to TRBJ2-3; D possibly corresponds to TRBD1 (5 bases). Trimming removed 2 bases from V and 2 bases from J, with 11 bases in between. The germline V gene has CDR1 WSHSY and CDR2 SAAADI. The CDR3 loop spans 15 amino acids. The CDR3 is CASSEHRRTTDTQYF. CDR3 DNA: TGCGCCAGCAGTGAGCACAGGCGGACCACAGATACGCAGTATTTT.

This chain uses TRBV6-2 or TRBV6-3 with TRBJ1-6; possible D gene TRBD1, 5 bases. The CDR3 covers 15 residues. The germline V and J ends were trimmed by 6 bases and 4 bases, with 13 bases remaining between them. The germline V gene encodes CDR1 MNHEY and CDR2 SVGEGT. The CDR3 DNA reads TGTGCCAGCAGCAGCGGGACCAAGTATAATTCACCCCTCCACTTT. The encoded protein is CASSSGTKYNSPLHF.

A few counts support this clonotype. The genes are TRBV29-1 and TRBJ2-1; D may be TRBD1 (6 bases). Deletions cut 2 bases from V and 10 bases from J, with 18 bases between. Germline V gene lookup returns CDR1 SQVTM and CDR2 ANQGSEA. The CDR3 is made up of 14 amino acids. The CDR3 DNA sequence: TGCAGCGTTGAAATCAGGGGACGAGGCGGCGAGCAGTTCTTC. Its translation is CSVEIRGRGGEQFF.

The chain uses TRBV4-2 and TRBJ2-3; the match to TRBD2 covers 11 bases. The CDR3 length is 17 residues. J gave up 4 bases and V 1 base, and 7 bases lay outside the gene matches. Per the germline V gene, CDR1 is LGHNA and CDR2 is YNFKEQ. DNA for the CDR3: TGTGCCAGCAGCCAAGTATTGACTAGCGGGGCCCCAGATACGCAGTATTTT. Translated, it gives CASSQVLTSGAPDTQYF.

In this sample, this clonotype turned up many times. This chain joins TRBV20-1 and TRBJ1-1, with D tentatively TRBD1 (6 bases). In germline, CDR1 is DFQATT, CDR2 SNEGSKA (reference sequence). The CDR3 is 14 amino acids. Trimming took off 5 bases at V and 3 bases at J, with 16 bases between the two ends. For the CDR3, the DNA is TGCAGTGCTTCCACTACAGGGTCGTACACTGAAGCTTTCTTT. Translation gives CSASTTGSYTEAFF.

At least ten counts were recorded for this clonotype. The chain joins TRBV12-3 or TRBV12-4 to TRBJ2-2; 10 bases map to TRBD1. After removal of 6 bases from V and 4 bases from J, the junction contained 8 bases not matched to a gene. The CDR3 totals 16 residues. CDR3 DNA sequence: TGTGCCAGCAGCCAGCGGACAGGGGGTATCACCGGGGAGCTGTTTTTT. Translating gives CASSQRTGGITGELFF.

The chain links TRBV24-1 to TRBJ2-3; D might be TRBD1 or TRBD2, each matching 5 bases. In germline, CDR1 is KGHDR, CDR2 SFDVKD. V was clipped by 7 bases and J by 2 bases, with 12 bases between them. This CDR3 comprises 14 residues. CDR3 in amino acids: CATRGVGLTDTQYF. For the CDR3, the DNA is TGTGCCACCAGGGGGGTTGGACTCACAGATACGCAGTATTTT.

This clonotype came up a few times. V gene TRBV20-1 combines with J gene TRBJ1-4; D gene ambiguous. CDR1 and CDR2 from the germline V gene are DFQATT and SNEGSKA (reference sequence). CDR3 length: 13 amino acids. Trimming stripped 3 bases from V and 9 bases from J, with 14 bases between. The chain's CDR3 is CSASTAPVKKLFF. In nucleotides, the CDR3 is TGCAGTGCTAGTACAGCACCGGTGAAAAAACTGTTTTTT.

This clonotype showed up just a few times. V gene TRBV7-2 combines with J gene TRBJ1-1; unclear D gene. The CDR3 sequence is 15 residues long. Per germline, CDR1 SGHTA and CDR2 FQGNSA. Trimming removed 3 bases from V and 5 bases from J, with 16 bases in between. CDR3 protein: CASSFQLGGGTEAFF. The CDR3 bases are TGTGCCAGCAGCTTTCAACTGGGAGGAGGAACTGAAGCTTTCTTT.

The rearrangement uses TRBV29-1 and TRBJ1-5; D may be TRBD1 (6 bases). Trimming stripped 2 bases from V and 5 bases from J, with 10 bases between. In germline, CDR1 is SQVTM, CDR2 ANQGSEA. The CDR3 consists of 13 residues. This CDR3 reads CSVEQGPDQPQHF. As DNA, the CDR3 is TGCAGCGTTGAACAGGGGCCCGATCAGCCCCAGCATTTT.

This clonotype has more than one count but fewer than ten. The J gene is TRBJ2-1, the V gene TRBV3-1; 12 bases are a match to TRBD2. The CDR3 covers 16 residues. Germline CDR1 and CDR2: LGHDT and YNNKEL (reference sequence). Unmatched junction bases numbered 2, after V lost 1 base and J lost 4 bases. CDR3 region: CASSQVGLAGYNEQFF. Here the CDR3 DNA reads TGTGCCAGCAGCCAAGTGGGACTAGCGGGTTACAATGAGCAGTTCTTC.

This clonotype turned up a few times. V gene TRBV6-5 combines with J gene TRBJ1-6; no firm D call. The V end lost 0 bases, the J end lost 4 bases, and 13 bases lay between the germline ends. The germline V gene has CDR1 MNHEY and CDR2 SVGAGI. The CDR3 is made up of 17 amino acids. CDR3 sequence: CASSYSKARLYNSPLHF. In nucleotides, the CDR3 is TGTGCCAGCAGTTACTCGAAAGCCCGATTATATAATTCACCCCTCCACTTT.